This TCR beta chain was captured in a study of neoadjuvant anti-PD-1 for oral cavity cancer. Study-wide context: Most patients had three to four biweekly doses of 3 mg/kg nivolumab before resection. Patients without progression received a fourth nivolumab dose around day 43, then surgical resection on days 50-56. Study-wide results and limits: Higher pretreatment Treg/Th17 ratios tracked higher pretreatment blood clonality. With a few patients per group, TCR findings need larger cohorts.

Method: immunoSEQ multiplex PCR; TCRdb's copy keeps in-frame clones and lacks some. The data contain roughly 40,000 clones, approximately 80% of them singletons. The V gene end was trimmed by 1 base and the J gene end by 9 bases; junction bases not matched to a gene: 7. The germline CDR1 and CDR2 sequences are MNHEY and SVGAGI. This CDR3 has 15 residues. This clone was counted between two and nine times. Its antigen is as yet unknown. Indicated time point: after neoadjuvant nivolumab, at surgical resection. The chain has TRBV6-5 and TRBJ2-1, with 9 positions matching TRBD2. This clonotype originated in a person aged 35-79 years with oral cavity squamous cell carcinoma. The input for sequencing was PBMCs, taken after nivolumab (anti-PD-1) treatment. The CDR3 region is CASSYYASGDGEQFF. The CDR3 region has the DNA TGTGCCAGCAGTTACTACGCTAGCGGGGACGGTGAGCAGTTCTTC.